The sample holds a few counts of the clone carrying this T cell receptor (beta chain). The target antigen is unknown. The sample originates from a study of T cells in Graves' hyperthyroidism and ophthalmopathy. Study-wide points: Ophthalmopathy, which appeared later, was predicted by the model a median roughly 6.4 months before onset. A model of 13 V-J pairs discriminated ophthalmopathy from stable hyperthyroidism.

Trimming at V came to 1 base and at J to 4 bases, leaving 7 bases not matched to a gene. Germline V gives CDR1 SGHRS, CDR2 YFSETQ. The CDR3 loop spans 16 amino acids. The investigators amplified TCR beta CDR3 regions from RNA transcripts. With the HTBI primer set, the TCR CDR3 went through a first round of RT-PCR. From the multiplex PCR reads, TCRdb called clonotypes with MiXCR, one entry per CDR3 protein. The sample consists of roughly 720,000 distinct CDR3 sequences, 15% to 20% of them appearing once. Newly diagnosed hyperthyroidism patients aged 18 to 65 years had disease lasting under 2 months. Diagnosis relied on clinical symptoms, serum thyroxine and TRAb, thyroid ultrasound and orbital computed tomography.

The TCR originated in a man aged 50-60 years with Graves' hyperthyroidism. The sequenced material came from blood. The chain joins TRBV5-1 to TRBJ2-7, with TRBD2 matching over 11 bases. The CDR3 protein is CASSLHTSGRFYEQYF. The CDR3 DNA sequence: TGCGCCAGCAGCTTGCATACTAGCGGGAGATTTTACGAGCAGTACTTC.